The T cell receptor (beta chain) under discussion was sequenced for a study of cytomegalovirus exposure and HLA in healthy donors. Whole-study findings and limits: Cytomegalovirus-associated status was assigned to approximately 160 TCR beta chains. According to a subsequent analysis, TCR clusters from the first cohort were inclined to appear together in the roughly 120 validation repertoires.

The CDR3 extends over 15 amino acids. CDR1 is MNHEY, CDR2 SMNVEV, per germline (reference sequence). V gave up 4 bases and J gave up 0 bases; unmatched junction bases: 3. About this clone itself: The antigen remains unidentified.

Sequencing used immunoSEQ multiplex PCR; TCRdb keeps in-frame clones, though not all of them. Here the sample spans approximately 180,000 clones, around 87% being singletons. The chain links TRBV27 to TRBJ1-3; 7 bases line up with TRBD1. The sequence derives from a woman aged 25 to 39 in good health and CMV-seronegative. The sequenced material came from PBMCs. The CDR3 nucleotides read TGTGCCAGCAGTTCGCAGGGGGACTCTGGAAACACCATATATTTT. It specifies CASSSQGDSGNTIYF.